Here is one TCR beta chain with its context. This record comes from a study of a mutant IDH1 vaccine in newly diagnosed glioma. The CDR3 length is 13 residues. The V gene's germline CDR1 is SGHRS and CDR2 YFSETQ. Trimming removed 2 bases at V and 3 bases at J, with 8 bases between. Sample time point: baseline, week 1 (first vaccination visit). Described treatment: pre-vaccination baseline after standard-of-care therapy. Profiled with immunoSEQ multiplex PCR; TCRdb holds only in-frame clones, not every one. The data contain about 68,000 clones, 79% of them singletons. Sequenced here: PBMCs, sampled from a glioma patient treated with radiotherapy, temozolomide or both. The receptor's source is a man aged 50 to 60 with glioma. The chain uses TRBV5-1 and TRBJ2-5; D remains ambiguous. The CDR3, as DNA: TGCGCCAGCAGCTTCTCCTGGGAAGAGACCCAGTACTTC. This encodes CASSFSWEETQYF.